Included here is one TCR beta chain sequence, with context. The table lists this clone with a count of one. The antigen it recognizes is unknown. No base qualities exist here, and no much larger clone lies one base off it. The germline V gene (reference sequence) specifies PRHDT as CDR1 and FYEKMQ as CDR2. V has 5 bases trimmed and J has 1 base trimmed; junction bases matching no gene number 3. The CDR3 sequence holds 14 residues, the cysteine and phenylalanine included. Kept here is only the CDR3 DNA, which spans 42 bases and is read in frame from base 1. The data stem from a study of lymphopenia after photon versus proton radiotherapy (dated by TCRdb to between 2017 and 2020). Notes on the research overall: Photon and proton radiation therapy were compared by the study for their immunological effects in patients with gastrointestinal tumors who developed high-grade lymphopenia. The approximately 20 patients in the cohort had gastrointestinal tumors, were treated with either photon or proton therapy, and subsequently developed lymphopenia. The study was designed to characterize how the impact on the immune system differs between the two radiation modalities.

Libraries were constructed by the immunoSEQ multiplex PCR assay. Alongside multiparametric flow cytometry, deep sequencing of rearranged TCR beta loci was used to profile the T cell repertoires. TCRdb limited this immuneACCESS table to in-frame rearrangements with V and J called. A share of clones is missing; checked studies link under half to unresolved V genes, and the rest is unexplained. This sample has 150,000 or so clones in its table, and 80% to 90% of those were observed once. The biggest ten clones account for approximately 4.7% of the sample. The research as a whole found: The survival association was assessed only in patients who died, and better survival with proton therapy was presented by the authors as a possibility rather than a demonstrated result. Across the cohort, among patients who died, a greater drop in TCR diversity after the nadir was inversely correlated with overall survival time. After the lymphocyte count nadir, repertoires from photon-treated patients showed oligoclonal expansion, particularly of CD8+ Temra cells, and this expansion drove the decline in diversity. Relative stability during treatment was observed in proton-treated patients, whereas loss of naive T cells and TCR diversity and gain of effector/memory populations were observed in photon-treated patients.

This clonotype was obtained from a man aged 50-60 years with gastric cancer. The chain is made from TRBV13 and TRBJ1-1, with 8 junctional bases fitting TRBD1. The input for sequencing was peripheral blood, taken from a patient treated with photon-based radiotherapy. CDR3 region: CASSSGTGNTEAFF. The nucleotides read TGTGCCAGCAGCAGCGGGACAGGGAACACTGAAGCTTTCTTT.